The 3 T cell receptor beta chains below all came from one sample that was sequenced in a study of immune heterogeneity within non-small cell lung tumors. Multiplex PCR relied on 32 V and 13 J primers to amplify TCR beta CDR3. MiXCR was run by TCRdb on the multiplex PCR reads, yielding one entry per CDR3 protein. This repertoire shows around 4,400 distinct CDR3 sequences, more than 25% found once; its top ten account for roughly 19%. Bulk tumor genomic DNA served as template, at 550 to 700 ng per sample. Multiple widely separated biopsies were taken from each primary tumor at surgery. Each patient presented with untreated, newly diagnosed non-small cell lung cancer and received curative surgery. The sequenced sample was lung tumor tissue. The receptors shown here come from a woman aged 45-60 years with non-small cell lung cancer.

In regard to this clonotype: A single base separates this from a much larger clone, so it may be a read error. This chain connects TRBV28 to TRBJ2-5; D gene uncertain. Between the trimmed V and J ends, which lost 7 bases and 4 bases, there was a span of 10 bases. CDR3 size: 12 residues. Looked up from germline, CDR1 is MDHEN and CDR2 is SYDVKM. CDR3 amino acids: CASILLLETQYF. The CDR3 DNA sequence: TGTGCCAGCATTTTGTTGCTAGAGACCCAGTACTTC.

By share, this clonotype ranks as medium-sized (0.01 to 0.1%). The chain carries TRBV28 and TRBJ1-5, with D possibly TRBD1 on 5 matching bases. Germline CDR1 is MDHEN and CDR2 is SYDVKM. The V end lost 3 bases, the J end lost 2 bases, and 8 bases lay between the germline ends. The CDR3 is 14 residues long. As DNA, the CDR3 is TGTGCCAGCAGTTTTCGCAGGGGCAATCAGCCCCAGCATTTT. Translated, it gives CASSFRRGNQPQHF.

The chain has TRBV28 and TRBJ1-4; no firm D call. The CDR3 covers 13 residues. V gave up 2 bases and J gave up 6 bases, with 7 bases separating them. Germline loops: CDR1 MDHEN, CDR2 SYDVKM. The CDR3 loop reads CASSLTGDEKLFF. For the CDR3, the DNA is TGTGCCAGCAGTTTAACCGGAGATGAAAAACTGTTTTTT.